Detailed here is one T cell receptor (beta chain). Antigen specificity is unknown. This specimen comes from a study of cytotoxic CD8 clonotypes in ibrutinib-treated CLL. Study outcomes and limitations: Clonality at baseline surpassed age-matched healthy donors and tracked circulating CD8+ T-cell counts.

Here immunoSEQ multiplex PCR was the method, and the copy in TCRdb shows in-frame clones only, minus some. In the table there are approximately 120,000 clones, approximately 58% of which are singletons. Germline lookup yields CDR1 KGHSH and CDR2 LQKENI. The V and J ends lost 2 bases and 5 bases respectively, with 12 bases between them. The CDR3 length is 15 residues. The receptor's source is a human donor with chronic lymphocytic leukemia. This sequence joins TRBV18 and TRBJ1-4, with D uncertain. The source was PBMCs, collected after 24 months of ibrutinib treatment. CDR3 nucleotide sequence: TGTGCCAGCTCACCAGGATCCCAGGAGAATGAAAAACTGTTTTTT. It codes for CASSPGSQENEKLFF.